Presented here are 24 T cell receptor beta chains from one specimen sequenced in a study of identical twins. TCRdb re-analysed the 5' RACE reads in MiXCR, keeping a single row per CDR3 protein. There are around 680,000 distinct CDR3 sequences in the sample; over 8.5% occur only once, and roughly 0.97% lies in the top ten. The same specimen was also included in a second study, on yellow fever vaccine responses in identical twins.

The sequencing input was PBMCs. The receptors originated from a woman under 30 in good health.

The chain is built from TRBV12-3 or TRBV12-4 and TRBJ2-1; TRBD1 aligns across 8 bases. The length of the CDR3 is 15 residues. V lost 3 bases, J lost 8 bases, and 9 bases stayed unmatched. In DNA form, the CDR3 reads TGTGCCAGCAGTTTTGGAGACAGGGGAACGGATGAGCAGTTCTTC. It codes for CASSFGDRGTDEQFF.

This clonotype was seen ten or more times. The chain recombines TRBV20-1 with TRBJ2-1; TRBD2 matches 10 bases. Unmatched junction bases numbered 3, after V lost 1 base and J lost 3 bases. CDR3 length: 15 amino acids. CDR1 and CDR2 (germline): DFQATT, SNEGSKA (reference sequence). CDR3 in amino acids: CSARVKRGGYNEQFF. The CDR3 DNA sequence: TGCAGTGCTAGAGTAAAGCGGGGGGGCTACAATGAGCAGTTCTTC.

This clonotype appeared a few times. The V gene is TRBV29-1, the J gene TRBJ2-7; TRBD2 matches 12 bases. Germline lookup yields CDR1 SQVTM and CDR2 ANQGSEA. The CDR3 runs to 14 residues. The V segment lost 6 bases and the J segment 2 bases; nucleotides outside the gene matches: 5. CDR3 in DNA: TGCAGCGTCCTAAGACTAGCGGGGGCCTACGAGCAGTACTTC. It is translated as CSVLRLAGAYEQYF.

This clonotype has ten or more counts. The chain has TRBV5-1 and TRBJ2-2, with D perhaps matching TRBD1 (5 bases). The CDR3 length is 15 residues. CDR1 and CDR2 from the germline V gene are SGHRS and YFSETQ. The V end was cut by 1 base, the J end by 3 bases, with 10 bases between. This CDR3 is CASSLMPGYTGELFF. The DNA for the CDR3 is TGCGCCAGCAGCTTGATGCCAGGGTACACCGGGGAGCTGTTTTTT.

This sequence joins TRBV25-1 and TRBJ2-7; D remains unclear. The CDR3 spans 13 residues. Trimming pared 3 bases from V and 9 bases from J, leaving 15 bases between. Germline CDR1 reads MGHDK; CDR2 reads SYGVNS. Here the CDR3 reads CASSDAPQPPQYF. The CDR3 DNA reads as TGTGCCAGCAGTGACGCCCCACAGCCTCCGCAGTACTTC.

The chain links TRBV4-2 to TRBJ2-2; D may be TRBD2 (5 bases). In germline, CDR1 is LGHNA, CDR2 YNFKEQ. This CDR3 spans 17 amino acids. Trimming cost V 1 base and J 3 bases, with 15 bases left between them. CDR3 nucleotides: TGTGCCAGCAGCCAAGGGGATAGCGCCCTAGACACCGGGGAGCTGTTTTTT. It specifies CASSQGDSALDTGELFF.

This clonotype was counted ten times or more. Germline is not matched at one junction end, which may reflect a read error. CDR3 bases: TGTGCCAGCAGCTTACCTAGCGGCTCCTACGAGCAGTACTTC. Encoded protein: CASSLPSGSYEQYF. The chain is built from TRBV5-1 and TRBJ2-7; 7 bases fit TRBD2. This CDR3 comprises 14 residues. The germline CDR1 and CDR2 sequences are SGHRS and YFSETQ.

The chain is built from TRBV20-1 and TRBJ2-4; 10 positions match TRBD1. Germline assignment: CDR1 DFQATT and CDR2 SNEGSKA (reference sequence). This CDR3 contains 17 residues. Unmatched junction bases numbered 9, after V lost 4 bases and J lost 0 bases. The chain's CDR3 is CSANPGQGFEAKNIQYF. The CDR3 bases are TGCAGTGCTAATCCGGGACAGGGGTTTGAAGCCAAAAACATTCAGTACTTC.

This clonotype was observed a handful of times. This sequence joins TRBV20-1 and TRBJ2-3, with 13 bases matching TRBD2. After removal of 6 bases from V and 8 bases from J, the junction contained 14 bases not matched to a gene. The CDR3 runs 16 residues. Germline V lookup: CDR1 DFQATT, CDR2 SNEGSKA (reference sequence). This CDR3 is CSAFGTSGELGGTQYF. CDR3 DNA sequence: TGCAGTGCCTTCGGGACTAGCGGGGAACTGGGGGGTACGCAGTATTTT.

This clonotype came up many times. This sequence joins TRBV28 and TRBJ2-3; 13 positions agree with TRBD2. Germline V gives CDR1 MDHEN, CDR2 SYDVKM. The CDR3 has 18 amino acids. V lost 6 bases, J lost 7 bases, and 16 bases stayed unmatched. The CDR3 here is CASRHRTSGRRGIHTQYF. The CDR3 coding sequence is TGTGCCAGCAGACACAGGACTAGCGGGAGAAGGGGGATACATACGCAGTATTTT.

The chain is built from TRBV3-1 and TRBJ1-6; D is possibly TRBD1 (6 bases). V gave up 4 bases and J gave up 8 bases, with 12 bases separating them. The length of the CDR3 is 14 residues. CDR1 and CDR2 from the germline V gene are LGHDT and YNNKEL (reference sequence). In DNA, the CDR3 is TGTGCCAGCAGCCCCGATACAGGGTATTCACCCCTCCACTTT. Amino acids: CASSPDTGYSPLHF.

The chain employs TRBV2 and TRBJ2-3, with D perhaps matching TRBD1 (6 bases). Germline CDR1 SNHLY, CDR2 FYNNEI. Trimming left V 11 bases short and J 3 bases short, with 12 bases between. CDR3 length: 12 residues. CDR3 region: CAGGWVTDTQYF. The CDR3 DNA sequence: TGTGCCGGGGGCTGGGTTACAGATACGCAGTATTTT.

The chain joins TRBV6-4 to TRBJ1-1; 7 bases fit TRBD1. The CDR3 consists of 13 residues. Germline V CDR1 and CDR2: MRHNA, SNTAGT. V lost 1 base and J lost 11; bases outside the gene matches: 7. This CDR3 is CASSDLFGQAAFF. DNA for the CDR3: TGTGCCAGCAGTGACTTGTTCGGACAGGCTGCTTTCTTT.

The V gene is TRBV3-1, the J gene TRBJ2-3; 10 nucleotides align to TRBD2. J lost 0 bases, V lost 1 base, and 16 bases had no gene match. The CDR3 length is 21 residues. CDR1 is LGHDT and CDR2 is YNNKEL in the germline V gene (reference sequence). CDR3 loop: CASSQVGLAGVRGRSTDTQYF. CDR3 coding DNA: TGTGCCAGCAGCCAAGTTGGGCTAGCGGGAGTTCGGGGACGAAGCACAGATACGCAGTATTTT.

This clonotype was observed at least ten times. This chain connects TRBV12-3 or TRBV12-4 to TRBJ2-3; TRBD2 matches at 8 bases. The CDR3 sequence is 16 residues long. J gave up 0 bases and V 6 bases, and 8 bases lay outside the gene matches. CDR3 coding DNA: TGTGCCAGCAGCTCAACTAGCGGCCTTAGCACAGATACGCAGTATTTT. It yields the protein CASSSTSGLSTDTQYF.

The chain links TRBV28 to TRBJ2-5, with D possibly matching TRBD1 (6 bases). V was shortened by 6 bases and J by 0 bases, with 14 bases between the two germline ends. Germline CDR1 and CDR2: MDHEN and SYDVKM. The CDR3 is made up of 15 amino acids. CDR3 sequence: CASRQGVYDQETQYF. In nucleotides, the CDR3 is TGTGCCAGCAGACAGGGCGTGTATGACCAAGAGACCCAGTACTTC.

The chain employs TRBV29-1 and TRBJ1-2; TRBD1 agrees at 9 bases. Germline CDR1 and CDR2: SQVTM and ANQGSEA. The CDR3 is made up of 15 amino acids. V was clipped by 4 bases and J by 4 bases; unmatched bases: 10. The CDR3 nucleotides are TGCAGCGTTGGGGTAGGACAGGGGTTGTCCTATGGCTACACCTTC. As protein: CSVGVGQGLSYGYTF.

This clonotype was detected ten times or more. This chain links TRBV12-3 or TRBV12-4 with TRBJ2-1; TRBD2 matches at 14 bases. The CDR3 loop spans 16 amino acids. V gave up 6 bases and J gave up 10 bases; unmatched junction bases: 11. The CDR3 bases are TGTGCCAGCAGGCCTCCGGGACTAGCGGGAGAGCCAGAGCAGTTCTTC. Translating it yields CASRPPGLAGEPEQFF.

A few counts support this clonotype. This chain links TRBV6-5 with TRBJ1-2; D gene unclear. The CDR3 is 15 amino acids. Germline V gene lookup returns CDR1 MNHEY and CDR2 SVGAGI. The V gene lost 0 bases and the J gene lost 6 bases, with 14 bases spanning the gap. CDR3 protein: CASSYSSVPRDGYTF. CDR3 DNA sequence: TGTGCCAGCAGTTACTCGTCGGTCCCTAGGGATGGCTACACCTTC.

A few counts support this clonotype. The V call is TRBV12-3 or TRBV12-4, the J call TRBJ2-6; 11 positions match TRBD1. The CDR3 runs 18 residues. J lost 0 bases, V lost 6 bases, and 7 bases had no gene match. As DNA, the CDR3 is TGTGCCAGCAGACCTACCGGGACAGGGGGCTCTGGGGCCAACGTCCTGACTTTC. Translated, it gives CASRPTGTGGSGANVLTF.

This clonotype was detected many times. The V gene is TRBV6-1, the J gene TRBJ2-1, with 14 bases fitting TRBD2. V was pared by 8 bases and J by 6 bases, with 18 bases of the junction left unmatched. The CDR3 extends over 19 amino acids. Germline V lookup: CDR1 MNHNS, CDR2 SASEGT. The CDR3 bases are TGTGCCAGCTACCTAAGACTAGCGGGGGGGCCTAGGGAGATCAATGAGCAGTTCTTC. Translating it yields CASYLRLAGGPREINEQFF.

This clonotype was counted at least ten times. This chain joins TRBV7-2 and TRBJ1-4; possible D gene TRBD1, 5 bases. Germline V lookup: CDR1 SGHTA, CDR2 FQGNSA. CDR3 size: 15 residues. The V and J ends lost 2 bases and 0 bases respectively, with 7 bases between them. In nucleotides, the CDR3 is TGTGCCAGCAGCTTAAAGACAGCAACTAATGAAAAACTGTTTTTT. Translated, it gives CASSLKTATNEKLFF.

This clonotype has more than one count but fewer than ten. The CDR3 DNA sequence: TGTGCCAGCAGTTCCACCTTACTAGCGGGTTTGCATGAGCAGTTCTTC. Translation gives CASSSTLLAGLHEQFF. The chain carries TRBV6-2 or TRBV6-3 and TRBJ2-1, with 9 bases identical to TRBD2. Germline CDR1 and CDR2: MNHEY and SVGEGT. This CDR3 has 16 amino acids. V shed 4 bases and J 8 bases; nucleotides not matched to a gene: 12.

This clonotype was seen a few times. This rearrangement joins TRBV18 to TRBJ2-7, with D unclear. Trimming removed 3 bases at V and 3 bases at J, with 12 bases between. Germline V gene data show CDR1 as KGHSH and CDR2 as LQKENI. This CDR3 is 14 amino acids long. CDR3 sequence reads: CASSPPFGNYEQYF. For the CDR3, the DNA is TGTGCCAGCTCACCCCCTTTTGGCAACTACGAGCAGTACTTC.